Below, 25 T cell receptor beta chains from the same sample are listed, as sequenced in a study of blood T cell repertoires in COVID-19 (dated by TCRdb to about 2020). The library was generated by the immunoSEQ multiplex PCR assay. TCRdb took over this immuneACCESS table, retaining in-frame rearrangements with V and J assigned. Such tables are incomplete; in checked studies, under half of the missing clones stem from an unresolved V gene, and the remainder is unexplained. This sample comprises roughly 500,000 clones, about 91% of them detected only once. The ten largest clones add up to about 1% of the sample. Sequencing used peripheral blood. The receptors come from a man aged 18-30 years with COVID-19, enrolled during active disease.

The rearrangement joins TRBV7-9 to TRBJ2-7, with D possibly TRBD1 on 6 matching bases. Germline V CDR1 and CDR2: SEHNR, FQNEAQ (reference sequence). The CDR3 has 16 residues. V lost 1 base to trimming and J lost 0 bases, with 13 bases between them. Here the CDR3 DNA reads TGTGCCAGCAGCTTAGTTGGGGGCCTTAGCTCCTACGAGCAGTACTTC. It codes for CASSLVGGLSSYEQYF.

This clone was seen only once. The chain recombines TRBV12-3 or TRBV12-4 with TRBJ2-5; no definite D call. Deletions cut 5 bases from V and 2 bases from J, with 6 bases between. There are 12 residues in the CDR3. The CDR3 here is CASSLGQETQYF. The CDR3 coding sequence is TGTGCCAGCAGTCTCGGGCAAGAGACCCAGTACTTC.

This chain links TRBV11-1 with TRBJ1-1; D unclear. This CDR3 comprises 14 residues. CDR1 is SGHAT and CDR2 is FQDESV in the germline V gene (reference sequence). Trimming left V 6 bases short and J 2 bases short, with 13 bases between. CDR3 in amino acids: CASRKTGINTEAFF. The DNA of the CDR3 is TGTGCCAGCAGAAAAACCGGGATCAACACTGAAGCTTTCTTT. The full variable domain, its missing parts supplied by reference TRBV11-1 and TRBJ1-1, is EAEVAQSPRYKITEKSQAVAFWCDPISGHATLYWYRQILGQGPELLVQFQDESVVDDSQLPKDRFSAERLKGVDSTLKIQPAELGDSAMYLCASRKTGINTEAFFGQGTRLTVV.

This CDR3 is CASSKDSLNNQPQHF. CDR3 DNA: TGTGCCAGCAGCAAGGACAGCTTGAACAATCAGCCCCAGCATTTT. The chain joins TRBV7-9 to TRBJ1-5; tentative D call: TRBD1 (6 bases). The CDR3 has 15 amino acids. With 5 bases removed from V and 3 bases from J, the gap between germline ends came to 14 bases. From germline, CDR1 is SEHNR and CDR2 FQNEAQ (reference sequence).

CDR3 sequence reads: CASSLSLAGGSYNEQFF. The CDR3 DNA follows: TGTGCCAGCAGTTTATCGCTAGCGGGGGGTTCCTACAATGAGCAGTTCTTC. The rearrangement links TRBV27 to TRBJ2-1, with 11 nucleotides matching TRBD2. Germline CDR1 MNHEY, CDR2 SMNVEV (reference sequence). Germline trimming cut 0 bases from V and 1 base from J; bases unmatched to any gene: 2. The CDR3 has 17 residues.

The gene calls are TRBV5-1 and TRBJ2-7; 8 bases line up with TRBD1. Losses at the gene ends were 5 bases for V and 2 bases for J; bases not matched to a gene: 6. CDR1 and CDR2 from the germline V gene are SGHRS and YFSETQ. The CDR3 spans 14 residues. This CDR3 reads CASRPRDRTYEQYF. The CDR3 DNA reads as TGCGCCAGCAGACCCCGGGACAGGACCTACGAGCAGTACTTC.

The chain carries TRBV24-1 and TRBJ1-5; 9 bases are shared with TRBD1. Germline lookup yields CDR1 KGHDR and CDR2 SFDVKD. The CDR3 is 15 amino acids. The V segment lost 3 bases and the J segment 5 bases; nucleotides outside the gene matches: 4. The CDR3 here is CATSDPRTGDQPQHF. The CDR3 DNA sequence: TGTGCCACCAGTGATCCGCGGACAGGGGATCAGCCCCAGCATTTT.

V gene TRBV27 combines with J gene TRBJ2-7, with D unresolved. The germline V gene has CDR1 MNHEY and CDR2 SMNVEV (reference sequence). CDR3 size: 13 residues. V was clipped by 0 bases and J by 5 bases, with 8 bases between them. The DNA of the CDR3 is TGTGCCAGCAGTTTATCGACCAGGCACGAGCAGTACTTC. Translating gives CASSLSTRHEQYF.

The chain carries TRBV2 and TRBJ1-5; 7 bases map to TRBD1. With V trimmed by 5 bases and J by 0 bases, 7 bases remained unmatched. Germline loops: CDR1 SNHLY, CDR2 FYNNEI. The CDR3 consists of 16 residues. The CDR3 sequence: CASSYRDSYSNQPQHF. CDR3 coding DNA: TGTGCCAGCAGTTACCGGGACAGCTATAGCAATCAGCCCCAGCATTTT.

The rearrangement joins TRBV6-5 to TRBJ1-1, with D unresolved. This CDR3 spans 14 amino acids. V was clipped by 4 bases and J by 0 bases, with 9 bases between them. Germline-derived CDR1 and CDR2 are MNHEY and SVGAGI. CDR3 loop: CASSWGGLNTEAFF. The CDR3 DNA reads TGTGCCAGCAGTTGGGGAGGCTTGAACACTGAAGCTTTCTTT.

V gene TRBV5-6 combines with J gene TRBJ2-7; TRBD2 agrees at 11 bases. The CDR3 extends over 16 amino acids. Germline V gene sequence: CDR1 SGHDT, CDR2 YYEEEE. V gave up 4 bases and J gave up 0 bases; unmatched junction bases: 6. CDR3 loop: CASSGGLAAASYEQYF. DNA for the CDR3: TGTGCCAGCAGCGGGGGACTAGCGGCAGCCTCCTACGAGCAGTACTTC.

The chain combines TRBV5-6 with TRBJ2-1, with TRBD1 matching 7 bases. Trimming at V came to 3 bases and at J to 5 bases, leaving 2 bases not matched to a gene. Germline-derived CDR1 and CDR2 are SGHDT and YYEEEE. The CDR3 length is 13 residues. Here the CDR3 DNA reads TGTGCCAGCAGCTGGACAGGCAACAATGAGCAGTTCTTC. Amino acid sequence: CASSWTGNNEQFF.

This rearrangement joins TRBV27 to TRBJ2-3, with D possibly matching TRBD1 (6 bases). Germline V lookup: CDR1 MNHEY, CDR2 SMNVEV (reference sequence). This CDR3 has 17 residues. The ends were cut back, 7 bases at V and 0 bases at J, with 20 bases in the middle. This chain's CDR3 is CASTPYGRGSSTDTQYF. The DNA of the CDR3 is TGTGCCAGCACGCCCTATGGCAGGGGATCCAGCACAGATACGCAGTATTTT.

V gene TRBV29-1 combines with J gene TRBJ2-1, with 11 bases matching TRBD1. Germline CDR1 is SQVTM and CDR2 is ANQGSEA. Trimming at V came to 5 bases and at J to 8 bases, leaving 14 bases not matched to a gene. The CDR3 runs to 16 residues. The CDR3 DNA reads TGCAGCGTTAAGTCGAGCGGGACAGGGGGAGGTGATGAGCAGTTCTTC. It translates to CSVKSSGTGGGDEQFF.

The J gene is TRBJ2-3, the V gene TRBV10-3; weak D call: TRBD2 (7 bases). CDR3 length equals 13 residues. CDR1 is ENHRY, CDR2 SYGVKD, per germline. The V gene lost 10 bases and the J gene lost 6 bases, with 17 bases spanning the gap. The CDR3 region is CATIRGAGDTQYF. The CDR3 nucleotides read TGTGCCACCATACGGGGGGCAGGGGATACGCAGTATTTT.

DNA for the CDR3: TGTGCCAGCAGCACCAGGGGGGTCCAGGAGACCCAGTACTTC. It specifies CASSTRGVQETQYF. The chain joins TRBV11-3 to TRBJ2-5, with D maybe TRBD1 (7 bases). The CDR3 contains 14 residues. CDR1 is SGHNT and CDR2 is YENEEA in the germline V gene. V was cut by 5 bases and J by 5 bases, with 15 bases left in between.

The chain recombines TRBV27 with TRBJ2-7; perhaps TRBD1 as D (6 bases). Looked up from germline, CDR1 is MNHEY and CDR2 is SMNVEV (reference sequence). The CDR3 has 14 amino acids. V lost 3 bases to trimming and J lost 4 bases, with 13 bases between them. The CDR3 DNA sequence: TGTGCCAGCAGTTTCAGGGGCGGTGGGTACGAGCAGTACTTC. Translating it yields CASSFRGGGYEQYF.

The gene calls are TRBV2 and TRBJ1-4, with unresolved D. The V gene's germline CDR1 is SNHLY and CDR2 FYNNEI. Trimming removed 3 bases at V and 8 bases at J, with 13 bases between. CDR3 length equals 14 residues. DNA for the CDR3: TGTGCCAGCAGTGAGGCGGGCACGGGGGAAAAACTGTTTTTT. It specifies CASSEAGTGEKLFF. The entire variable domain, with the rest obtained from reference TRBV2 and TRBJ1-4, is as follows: EPEVTQTPSHQVTQMGQEVILRCVPISNHLYFYWYRQILGQKVEFLVSFYNNEISEKSEIFDDQFSVERPDGSNFTLKIRSTKLEDSAMYFCASSEAGTGEKLFFGSGTQLSVL.

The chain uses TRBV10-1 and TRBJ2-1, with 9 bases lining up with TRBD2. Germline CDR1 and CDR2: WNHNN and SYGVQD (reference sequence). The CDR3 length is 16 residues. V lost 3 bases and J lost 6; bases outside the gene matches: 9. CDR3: CASSDVVGLAINEQFF. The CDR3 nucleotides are TGCGCCAGCAGTGATGTTGTGGGACTAGCTATCAATGAGCAGTTCTTC.

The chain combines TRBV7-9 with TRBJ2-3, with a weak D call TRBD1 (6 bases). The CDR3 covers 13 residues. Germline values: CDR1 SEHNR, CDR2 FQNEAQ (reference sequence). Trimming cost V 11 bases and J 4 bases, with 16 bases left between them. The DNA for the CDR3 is TGTGCCTCGGTGGGGGCGAACGCAGATACGCAGTATTTT. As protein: CASVGANADTQYF.

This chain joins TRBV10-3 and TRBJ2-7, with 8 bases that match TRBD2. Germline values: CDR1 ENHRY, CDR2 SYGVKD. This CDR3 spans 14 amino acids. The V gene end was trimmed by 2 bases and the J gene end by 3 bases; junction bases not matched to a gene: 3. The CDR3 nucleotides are TGTGCCATCAGTGAGCGGGGGGGCCACTACGAGCAGTACTTC. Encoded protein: CAISERGGHYEQYF.

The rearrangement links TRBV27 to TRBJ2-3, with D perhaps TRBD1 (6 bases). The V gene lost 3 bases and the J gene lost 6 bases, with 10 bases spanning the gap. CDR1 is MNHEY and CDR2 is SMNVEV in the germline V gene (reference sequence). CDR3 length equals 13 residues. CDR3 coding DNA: TGTGCCAGCAGTTTTACAGGGTTGGATACGCAGTATTTT. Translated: CASSFTGLDTQYF.

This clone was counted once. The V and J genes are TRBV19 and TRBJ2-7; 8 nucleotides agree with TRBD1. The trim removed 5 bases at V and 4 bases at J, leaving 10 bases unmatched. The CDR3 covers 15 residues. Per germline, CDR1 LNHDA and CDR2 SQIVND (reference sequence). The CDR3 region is CASSFVRTGRYEQYF. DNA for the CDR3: TGTGCCAGTAGTTTTGTTAGGACAGGGAGGTACGAGCAGTACTTC.

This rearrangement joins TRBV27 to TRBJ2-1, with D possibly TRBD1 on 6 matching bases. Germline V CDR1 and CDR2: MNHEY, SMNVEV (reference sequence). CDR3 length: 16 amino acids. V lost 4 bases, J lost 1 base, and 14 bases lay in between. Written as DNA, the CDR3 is TGTGCCAGCAGTTCATCATTCAGGGGTTCCTACAATGAGCAGTTCTTC. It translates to CASSSSFRGSYNEQFF.

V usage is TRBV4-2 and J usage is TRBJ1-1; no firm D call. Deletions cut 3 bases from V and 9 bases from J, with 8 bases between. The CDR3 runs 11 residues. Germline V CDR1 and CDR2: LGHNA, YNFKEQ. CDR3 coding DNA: TGTGCCAGCAGCCAGAATGGGCAAGCTTTCTTT. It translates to CASSQNGQAFF.